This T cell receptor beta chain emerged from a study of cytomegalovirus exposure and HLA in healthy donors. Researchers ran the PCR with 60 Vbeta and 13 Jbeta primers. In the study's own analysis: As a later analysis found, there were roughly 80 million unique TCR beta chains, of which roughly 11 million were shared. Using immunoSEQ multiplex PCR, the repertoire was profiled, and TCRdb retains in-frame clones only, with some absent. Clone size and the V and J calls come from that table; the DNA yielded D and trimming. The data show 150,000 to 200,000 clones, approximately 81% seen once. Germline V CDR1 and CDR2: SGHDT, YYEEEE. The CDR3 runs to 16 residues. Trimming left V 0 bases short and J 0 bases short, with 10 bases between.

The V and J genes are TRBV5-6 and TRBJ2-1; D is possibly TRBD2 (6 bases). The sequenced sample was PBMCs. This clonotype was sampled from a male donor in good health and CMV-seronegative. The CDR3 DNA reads TGTGCCAGCAGCTTGGCGGCGGGACCCTCCTACAATGAGCAGTTCTTC. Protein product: CASSLAAGPSYNEQFF.